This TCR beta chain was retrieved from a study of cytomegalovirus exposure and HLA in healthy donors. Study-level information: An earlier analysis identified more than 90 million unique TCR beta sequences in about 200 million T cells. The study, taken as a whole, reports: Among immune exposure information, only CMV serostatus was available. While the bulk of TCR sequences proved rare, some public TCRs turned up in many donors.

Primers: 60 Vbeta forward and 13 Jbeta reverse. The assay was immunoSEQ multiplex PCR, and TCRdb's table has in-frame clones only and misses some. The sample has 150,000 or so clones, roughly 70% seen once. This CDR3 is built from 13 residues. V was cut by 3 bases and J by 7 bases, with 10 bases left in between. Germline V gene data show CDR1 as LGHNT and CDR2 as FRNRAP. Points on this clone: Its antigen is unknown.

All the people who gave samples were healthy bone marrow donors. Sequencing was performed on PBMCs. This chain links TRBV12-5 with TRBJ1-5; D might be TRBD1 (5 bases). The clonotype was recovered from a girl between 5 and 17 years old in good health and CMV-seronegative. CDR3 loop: CASGLQAIQPQHF. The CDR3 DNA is TGTGCTAGTGGTTTACAGGCAATACAGCCCCAGCATTTT.